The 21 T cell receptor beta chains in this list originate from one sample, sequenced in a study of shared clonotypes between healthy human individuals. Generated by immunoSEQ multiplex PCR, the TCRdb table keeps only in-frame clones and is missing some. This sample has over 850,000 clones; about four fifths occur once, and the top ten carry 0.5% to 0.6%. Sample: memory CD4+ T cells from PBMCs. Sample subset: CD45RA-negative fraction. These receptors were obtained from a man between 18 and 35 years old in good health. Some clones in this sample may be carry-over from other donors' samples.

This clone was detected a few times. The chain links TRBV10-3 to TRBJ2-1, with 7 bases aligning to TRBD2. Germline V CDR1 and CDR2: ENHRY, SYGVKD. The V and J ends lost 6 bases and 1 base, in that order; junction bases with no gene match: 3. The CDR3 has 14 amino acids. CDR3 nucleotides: TGTGCCATCAGACTAGCGCCGTCCTACAATGAGCAGTTCTTC. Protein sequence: CAIRLAPSYNEQFF.

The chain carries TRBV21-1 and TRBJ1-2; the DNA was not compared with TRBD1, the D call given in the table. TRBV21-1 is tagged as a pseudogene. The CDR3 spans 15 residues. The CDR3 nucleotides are TGTGCCAGCAGCAAAGGGGGGACAGGGCACTATGGCTACACCTTC. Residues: CASSKGGTGHYGYTF.

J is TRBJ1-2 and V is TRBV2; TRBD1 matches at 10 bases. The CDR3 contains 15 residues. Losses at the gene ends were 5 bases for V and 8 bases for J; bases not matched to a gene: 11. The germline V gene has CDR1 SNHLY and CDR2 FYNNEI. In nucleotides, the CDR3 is TGTGCCAGCAGTCAAATGGGACAGGGGTCTAGGGGCTACACCTTC. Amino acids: CASSQMGQGSRGYTF.

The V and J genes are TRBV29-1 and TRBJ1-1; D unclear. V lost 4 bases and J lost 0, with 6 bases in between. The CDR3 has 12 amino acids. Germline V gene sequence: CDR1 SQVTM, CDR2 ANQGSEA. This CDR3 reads CSVAYMNTEAFF. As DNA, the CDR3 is TGCAGCGTTGCATACATGAACACTGAAGCTTTCTTT. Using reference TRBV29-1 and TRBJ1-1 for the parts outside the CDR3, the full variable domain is SAVISQKPSRDICQRGTSLTIQCQVDSQVTMMFWYRQQPGQSLTLIATANQGSEATYESGFVIDKFPISRPNLTFSTLTVSNMSPEDSSIYLCSVAYMNTEAFFGQGTRLTVV.

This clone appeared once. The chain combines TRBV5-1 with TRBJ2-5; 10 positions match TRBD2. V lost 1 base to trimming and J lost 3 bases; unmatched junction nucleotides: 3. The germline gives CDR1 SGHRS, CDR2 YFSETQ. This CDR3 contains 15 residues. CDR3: CASSLYGTSEETQYF. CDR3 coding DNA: TGCGCCAGCAGCTTGTACGGGACTAGCGAAGAGACCCAGTACTTC.

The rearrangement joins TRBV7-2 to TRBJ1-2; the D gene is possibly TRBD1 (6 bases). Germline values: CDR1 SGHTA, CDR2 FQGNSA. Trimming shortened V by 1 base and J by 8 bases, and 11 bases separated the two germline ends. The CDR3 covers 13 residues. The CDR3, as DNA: TGTGCCAGCAGCTTAGAGGGGGGTTTAGGCTACACCTTC. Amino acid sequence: CASSLEGGLGYTF.

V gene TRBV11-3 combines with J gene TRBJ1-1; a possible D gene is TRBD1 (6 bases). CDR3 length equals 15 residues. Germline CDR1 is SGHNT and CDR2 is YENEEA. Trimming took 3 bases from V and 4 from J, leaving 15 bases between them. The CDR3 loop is CASSLDAGARTEAFF. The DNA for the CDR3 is TGTGCCAGCAGCTTGGACGCGGGGGCACGCACTGAAGCTTTCTTT.

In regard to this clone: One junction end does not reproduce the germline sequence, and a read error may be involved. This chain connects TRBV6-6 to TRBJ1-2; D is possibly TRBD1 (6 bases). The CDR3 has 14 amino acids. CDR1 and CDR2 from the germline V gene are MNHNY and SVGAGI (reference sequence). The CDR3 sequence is CASSTETGLPLNDF. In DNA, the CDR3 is TGTGCCAGCAGTACCGAGACAGGCCTCCCTTTAAACGACTTC.

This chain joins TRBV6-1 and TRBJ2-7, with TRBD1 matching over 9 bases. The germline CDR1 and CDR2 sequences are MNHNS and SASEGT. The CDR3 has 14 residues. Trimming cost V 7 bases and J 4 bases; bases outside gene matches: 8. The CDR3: CASTPDRGGYEQYF. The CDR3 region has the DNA TGTGCCAGCACTCCCGACAGGGGGGGATACGAGCAGTACTTC.

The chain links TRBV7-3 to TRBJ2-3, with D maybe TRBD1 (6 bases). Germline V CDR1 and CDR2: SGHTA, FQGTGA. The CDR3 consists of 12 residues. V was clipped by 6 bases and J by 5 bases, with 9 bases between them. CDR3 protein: CASRQGVDTQYF. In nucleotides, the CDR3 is TGTGCCAGCAGACAGGGAGTAGATACGCAGTATTTT.

Here the CDR3 reads CASSSAGGPGETQYF. CDR3 DNA: TGCGCCAGCAGCTCGGCGGGAGGGCCTGGAGAGACCCAGTACTTC. The chain has TRBV4-1 and TRBJ2-5, with 9 bases that match TRBD2. The CDR3 loop spans 15 amino acids. Germline CDR1 reads MGHRA; CDR2 reads YSYEKL. With 5 bases clipped from V and 4 bases from J, the junction kept 8 bases outside the gene matches.

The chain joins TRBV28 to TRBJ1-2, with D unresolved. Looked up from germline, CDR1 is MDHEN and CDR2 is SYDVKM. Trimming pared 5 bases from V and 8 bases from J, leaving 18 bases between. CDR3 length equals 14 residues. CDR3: CASSKAVVPTGYTF. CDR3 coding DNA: TGTGCCAGCAGTAAAGCAGTCGTCCCAACCGGCTACACCTTC.

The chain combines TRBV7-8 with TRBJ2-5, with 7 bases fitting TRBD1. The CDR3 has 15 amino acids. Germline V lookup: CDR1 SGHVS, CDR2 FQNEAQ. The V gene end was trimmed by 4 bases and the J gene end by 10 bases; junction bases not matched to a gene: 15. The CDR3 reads CASSSREGDSTGQYF. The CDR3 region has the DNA TGTGCCAGCAGCTCTAGAGAGGGGGACAGTACGGGCCAGTACTTC.

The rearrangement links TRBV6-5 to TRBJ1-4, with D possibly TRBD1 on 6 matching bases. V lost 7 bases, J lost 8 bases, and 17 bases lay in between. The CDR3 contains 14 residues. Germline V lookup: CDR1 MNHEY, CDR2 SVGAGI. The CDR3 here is CASTKGHPEEKLFF. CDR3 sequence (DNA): TGTGCCAGCACCAAGGGACACCCCGAAGAAAAACTGTTTTTT.

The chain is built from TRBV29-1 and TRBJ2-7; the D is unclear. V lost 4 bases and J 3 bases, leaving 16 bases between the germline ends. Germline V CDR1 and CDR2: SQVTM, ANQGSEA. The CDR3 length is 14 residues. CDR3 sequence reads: CSVGVQSRLYEQYF. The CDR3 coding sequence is TGCAGCGTTGGGGTACAGAGCCGACTCTACGAGCAGTACTTC.

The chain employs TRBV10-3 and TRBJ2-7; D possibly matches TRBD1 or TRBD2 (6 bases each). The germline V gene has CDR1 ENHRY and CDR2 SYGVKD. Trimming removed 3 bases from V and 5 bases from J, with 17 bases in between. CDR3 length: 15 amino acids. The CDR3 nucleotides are TGTGCCATCAGTGATAGGACGGGGGCTAGGAACGAGCAGTACTTC. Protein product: CAISDRTGARNEQYF.

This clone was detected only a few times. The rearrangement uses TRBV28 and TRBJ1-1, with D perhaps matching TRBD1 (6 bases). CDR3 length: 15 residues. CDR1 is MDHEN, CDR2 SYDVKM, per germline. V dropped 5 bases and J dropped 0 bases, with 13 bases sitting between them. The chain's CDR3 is CASSHGGGMNTEAFF. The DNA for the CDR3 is TGTGCCAGCAGTCACGGGGGCGGGATGAACACTGAAGCTTTCTTT.

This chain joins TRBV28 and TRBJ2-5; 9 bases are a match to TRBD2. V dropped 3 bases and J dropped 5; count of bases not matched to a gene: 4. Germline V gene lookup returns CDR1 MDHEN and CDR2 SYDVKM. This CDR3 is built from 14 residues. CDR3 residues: CASSFSSGTETQYF. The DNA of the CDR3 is TGTGCCAGCAGTTTTTCTAGCGGGACGGAGACCCAGTACTTC.

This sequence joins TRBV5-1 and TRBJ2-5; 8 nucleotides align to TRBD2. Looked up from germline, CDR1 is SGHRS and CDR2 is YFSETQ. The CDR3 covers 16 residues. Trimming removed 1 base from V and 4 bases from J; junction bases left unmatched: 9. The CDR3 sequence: CASSLTSGPRLETQYF. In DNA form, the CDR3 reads TGCGCCAGCAGCTTGACTAGCGGACCACGATTAGAGACCCAGTACTTC.

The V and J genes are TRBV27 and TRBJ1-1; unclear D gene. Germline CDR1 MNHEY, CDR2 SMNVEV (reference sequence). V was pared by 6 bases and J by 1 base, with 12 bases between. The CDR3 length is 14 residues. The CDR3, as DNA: TGTGCCAGCAGCCCCACCGGAGGGAACACTGAAGCTTTCTTT. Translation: CASSPTGGNTEAFF.

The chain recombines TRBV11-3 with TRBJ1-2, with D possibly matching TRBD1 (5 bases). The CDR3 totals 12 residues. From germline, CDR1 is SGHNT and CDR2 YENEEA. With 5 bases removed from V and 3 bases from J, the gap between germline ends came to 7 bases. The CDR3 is CASSRGDYGYTF. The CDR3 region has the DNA TGTGCCAGCAGCCGGGGCGACTATGGCTACACCTTC.